Below are 20 T cell receptor beta chains sequenced from a single sample in a study of T cell responses to AZD1222 COVID-19 vaccine. Generated by immunoSEQ multiplex PCR, the TCRdb table keeps only in-frame clones and is missing some. The profile shows about 96,000 clones, around 87% of them singletons. This sample comprised peripheral blood, obtained on day 0 of AZD1222 vaccination. These receptors were collected from an adult in good health.

The chain combines TRBV19 with TRBJ1-1; D is unresolved. This CDR3 has 15 amino acids. The V and J ends lost 8 bases and 0 bases respectively, with 16 bases between them. The germline V gene encodes CDR1 LNHDA and CDR2 SQIVND (reference sequence). CDR3 sequence reads: CASAQRGSMNTEAFF. Written as DNA, the CDR3 is TGTGCCAGTGCTCAGAGAGGTTCGATGAACACTGAAGCTTTCTTT.

This chain joins TRBV6-5 and TRBJ1-1; TRBD1 might be the D (5 bases). With 6 bases removed from V and 4 bases from J, the gap between germline ends came to 18 bases. CDR1 and CDR2 from the germline V gene are MNHEY and SVGAGI. CDR3 length: 15 residues. CDR3 nucleotides: TGTGCCAGCAGAGGGGACCGATGGGGCGGCACTGAAGCTTTCTTT. This codes for CASRGDRWGGTEAFF.

This clone came up once. The rearrangement joins TRBV20-1 to TRBJ2-7, with 10 positions matching TRBD2. The CDR3 runs 15 residues. Germline V CDR1 and CDR2: DFQATT, SNEGSKA (reference sequence). Trimming removed 3 bases from V and 6 bases from J; junction bases left unmatched: 11. Here the CDR3 reads CSASLLAGGSPEQYF. In DNA, the CDR3 is TGCAGTGCTAGTTTGTTAGCGGGAGGTTCTCCCGAGCAGTACTTC.

This clone was counted a single time. V is TRBV6-1 and J is TRBJ2-7; 9 bases are shared with TRBD2. The CDR3 loop spans 15 amino acids. Losses at the gene ends were 1 base for V and 5 bases for J; bases not matched to a gene: 6. The V gene's germline CDR1 is MNHNS and CDR2 SASEGT. The CDR3 DNA is TGTGCCAGCAGTGAAGTCTGGCTAGCGGGGCACGAGCAGTACTTC. It translates to CASSEVWLAGHEQYF.

The chain recombines TRBV27 with TRBJ1-1; TRBD1 matches at 8 bases. Looked up from germline, CDR1 is MNHEY and CDR2 is SMNVEV (reference sequence). This CDR3 is built from 14 residues. The V gene end was trimmed by 3 bases and the J gene end by 4 bases; junction bases not matched to a gene: 4. CDR3 sequence (DNA): TGTGCCAGCAGTTTGGCCACAGGGGGCACTGAAGCTTTCTTT. This sequence encodes CASSLATGGTEAFF.

The chain carries TRBV7-8 and TRBJ2-1, with TRBD2 identical over 10 bases. The germline V gene encodes CDR1 SGHVS and CDR2 FQNEAQ. This CDR3 spans 16 amino acids. With 5 bases clipped from V and 1 base from J, the junction kept 5 bases outside the gene matches. The CDR3 loop is CASSAPGLASYNEQFF. CDR3 nucleotides: TGTGCCAGCAGCGCGCCGGGACTAGCGTCCTACAATGAGCAGTTCTTC. Together with reference TRBV7-8 and TRBJ2-1, the CDR3 gives the full variable domain: GAGVSQSPRYKVAKRGQDVALRCDPISGHVSLFWYQQALGQGPEFLTYFQNEAQLDKSGLPSDRFFAERPEGSVSTLKIQRTQQEDSAVYLCASSAPGLASYNEQFFGPGTRLTVL.

The genes are TRBV7-9 and TRBJ2-2, with 13 positions matching TRBD2. Germline-derived CDR1 and CDR2 are SEHNR and FQNEAQ (reference sequence). The CDR3 sequence is 16 residues long. Trimming took 5 bases from V and 6 from J; bases not matched to a gene: 6. CDR3: CASSPTSGRASGELFF. CDR3 bases: TGTGCCAGCAGCCCTACTAGCGGGAGGGCCTCCGGGGAGCTGTTTTTT. The full variable domain, in which reference TRBV7-9 and TRBJ2-2 provide the parts outside the CDR3, is DTGVSQNPRHKITKRGQNVTFRCDPISEHNRLYWYRQTLGQGPEFLTYFQNEAQLEKSRLLSDRFSAERPKGSFSTLEIQRTEQGDSAMYLCASSPTSGRASGELFFGEGSRLTVL.

J is TRBJ2-1 and V is TRBV16; D ambiguous. The CDR3 covers 14 residues. V was shortened by 2 bases and J by 8 bases, with 13 bases between the two germline ends. Germline assignment: CDR1 KGHSY and CDR2 FQNENV. CDR3 in DNA: TGTGCCAGCAGCCAAGACGTACGCGCCGATGAGCAGTTCTTC. This codes for CASSQDVRADEQFF. Full variable domain (rest looked up from reference TRBV16 and TRBJ2-1): GEEVAQTPKHLVRGEGQKAKLYCAPIKGHSYVFWYQQVLKNEFKFLISFQNENVFDETGMPKERFSAKCLPNSPCSLEIQATKLEDSAVYFCASSQDVRADEQFFGPGTRLTVL.

This clone was recorded only once. This chain links TRBV3-1 (or the pseudogene TRBV3-2) with TRBJ1-4; 9 bases fit TRBD1. CDR3 length equals 15 residues. Germline-derived CDR1 and CDR2 are LGHDT and YNNKEL (reference sequence). Trimming removed 5 bases from V and 7 bases from J; junction bases left unmatched: 8. CDR3 amino acids: CASSTLQGAAEKLFF. CDR3 sequence (DNA): TGTGCCAGCAGCACCCTACAGGGGGCGGCTGAAAAACTGTTTTTT.

This chain joins TRBV10-3 and TRBJ1-4; D is uncertain. Germline loops: CDR1 ENHRY, CDR2 SYGVKD. The CDR3 loop spans 13 amino acids. The V and J ends lost 7 bases and 8 bases respectively, with 14 bases between them. The CDR3 DNA sequence: TGTGCCATCACGAACGGTCGAGACGAAAAACTGTTTTTT. Translated, it gives CAITNGRDEKLFF.

The V and J genes are TRBV20-1 and TRBJ2-7, with a possible D match to TRBD2 (6 bases). Trimming took off 7 bases at V and 4 bases at J, with 11 bases between the two ends. CDR1 and CDR2 (germline): DFQATT, SNEGSKA (reference sequence). This CDR3 is 11 amino acids long. The CDR3 protein is CSGGTVYEQYF. The CDR3 nucleotides are TGCAGTGGAGGGACTGTTTACGAGCAGTACTTC.

The rearrangement uses TRBV6-2 or TRBV6-3 and TRBJ2-3; 8 nucleotides align to TRBD1. Per germline, CDR1 MNHEY and CDR2 SVGEGT. This CDR3 region has 16 residues. V lost 0 bases, J lost 2 bases, and 4 bases stayed unmatched. DNA for the CDR3: TGTGCCAGCAGTTACTCAAGGACAGGGTACACAGATACGCAGTATTTT. It codes for CASSYSRTGYTDTQYF.

CDR3 residues: CASSLWGTGLSNQPQHF. DNA for the CDR3: TGTGCCAGCAGTTTATGGGGGACTGGTCTTAGCAATCAGCCCCAGCATTTT. V is TRBV28 and J is TRBJ1-5; D is perhaps TRBD1 (5 bases). The CDR3 has 17 residues. V lost 0 bases and J lost 0, with 12 bases in between. CDR1 and CDR2 from the germline V gene are MDHEN and SYDVKM.

The V and J genes are TRBV20-1 and TRBJ2-6; D uncertain. Germline CDR1 is DFQATT and CDR2 is SNEGSKA (reference sequence). Trimming took 3 bases from V and 5 from J, leaving 8 bases between them. The CDR3 is 13 amino acids. This chain's CDR3 is CSASFHRANVLTF. CDR3 bases: TGCAGTGCTAGTTTTCATCGGGCCAACGTCCTGACTTTC.

The rearrangement joins TRBV3-1 (or the pseudogene TRBV3-2) to TRBJ2-5; D is unclear. CDR1 and CDR2 from the germline V gene are LGHDT and YNNKEL (reference sequence). The V gene lost 0 bases and the J gene lost 4 bases, with 3 bases spanning the gap. The CDR3 spans 12 residues. CDR3 loop: CASSQDSETQYF. CDR3 DNA sequence: TGTGCCAGCAGCCAAGATTCAGAGACCCAGTACTTC.

The rearrangement uses TRBV19 and TRBJ1-5; D may be TRBD1 (6 bases). V lost 3 bases and J 5 bases, leaving 11 bases between the germline ends. The germline V gene has CDR1 LNHDA and CDR2 SQIVND (reference sequence). The length of the CDR3 is 14 residues. This CDR3 is CASSIDRSYQPQHF. The CDR3 coding sequence is TGTGCCAGTAGTATCGACAGGTCTTATCAGCCCCAGCATTTT.

J is TRBJ1-5 and V is TRBV20-1; D is undetermined. V dropped 3 bases and J dropped 4 bases, with 7 bases sitting between them. This CDR3 spans 12 amino acids. The germline CDR1 and CDR2 sequences are DFQATT and SNEGSKA (reference sequence). The CDR3 DNA sequence: TGCAGTGCTAGTATTGGAAATCAGCCCCAGCATTTT. As protein: CSASIGNQPQHF.

The chain has TRBV9 and TRBJ2-7; 11 bases fit TRBD1. The CDR3 runs to 15 residues. The V and J ends lost 0 bases and 3 bases, in that order; junction bases with no gene match: 2. In germline, CDR1 is SGDLS, CDR2 YYNGEE. CDR3 DNA: TGTGCCAGCAGCGTAGGGACAGGGGGCTACTACGAGCAGTACTTC. As protein: CASSVGTGGYYEQYF.

This rearrangement joins TRBV19 to TRBJ1-5, with D possibly TRBD1 on 6 matching bases. The CDR3 is 13 amino acids. The germline V gene has CDR1 LNHDA and CDR2 SQIVND (reference sequence). The V gene lost 7 bases and the J gene lost 3 bases, with 10 bases spanning the gap. The CDR3 DNA follows: TGTGCCAGTACGACAGGAGTCAATCAGCCCCAGCATTTT. Protein: CASTTGVNQPQHF.

V and J are TRBV10-3 and TRBJ2-1; TRBD2 matches at 7 bases. Unmatched junction bases numbered 3, after V lost 6 bases and J lost 10 bases. The CDR3 is made up of 11 amino acids. Germline V CDR1 and CDR2: ENHRY, SYGVKD. For the CDR3, the DNA is TGTGCCATCAGCGAACTAGCGGAGCAGTTCTTC. Residues: CAISELAEQFF.